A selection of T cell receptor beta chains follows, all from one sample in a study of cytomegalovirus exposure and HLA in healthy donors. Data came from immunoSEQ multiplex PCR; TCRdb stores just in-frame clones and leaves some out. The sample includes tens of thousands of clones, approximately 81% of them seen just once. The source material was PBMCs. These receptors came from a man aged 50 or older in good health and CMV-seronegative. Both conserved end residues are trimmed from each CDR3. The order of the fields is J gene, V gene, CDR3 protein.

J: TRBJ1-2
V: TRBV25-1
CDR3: ASSGGTPYRGYT

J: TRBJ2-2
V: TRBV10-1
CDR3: ASSERDRANTGELF

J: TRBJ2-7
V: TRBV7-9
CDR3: ASSWDQGESYEQY

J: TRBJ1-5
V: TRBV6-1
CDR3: ASRAGEGQPQH

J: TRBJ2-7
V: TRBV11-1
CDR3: ASSGSSGNYEQY

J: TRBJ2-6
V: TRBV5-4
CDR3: ASSLDSSGANVLT

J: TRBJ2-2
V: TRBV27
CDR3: ASSLSGQLNTGELF

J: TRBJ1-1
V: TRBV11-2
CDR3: ASSNRGTANTEAF

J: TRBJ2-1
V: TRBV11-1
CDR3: ASSFRTSGAYNEQF

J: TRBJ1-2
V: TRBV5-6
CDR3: ASSLGQGEGYT

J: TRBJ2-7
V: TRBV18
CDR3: ASSYGPYEQY

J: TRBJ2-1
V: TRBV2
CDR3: ASSVYARGGSNYNEQF

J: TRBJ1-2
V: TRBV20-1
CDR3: SGNSREGYT

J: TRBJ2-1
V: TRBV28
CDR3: ASSFSTDEQF

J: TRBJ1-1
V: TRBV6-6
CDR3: ASSRWTGRMNTEAF

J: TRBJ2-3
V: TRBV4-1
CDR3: ASSFNGGASDTQY

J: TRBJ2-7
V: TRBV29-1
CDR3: SVRTGISYEQY

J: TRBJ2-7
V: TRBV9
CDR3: ASGGRYEQY

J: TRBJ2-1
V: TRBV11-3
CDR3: ANVAGNTYNEQF

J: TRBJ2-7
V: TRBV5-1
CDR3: ASSREGGTYEQY

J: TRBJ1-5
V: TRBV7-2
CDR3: ASSLGLNQPQH

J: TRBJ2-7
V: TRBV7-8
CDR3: ASSSRVAGSYEQY

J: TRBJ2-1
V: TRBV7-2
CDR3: ASSLEVAGVNEQF

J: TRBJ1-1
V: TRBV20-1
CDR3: SAGIGQYAF

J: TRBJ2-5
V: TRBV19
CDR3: ASSEGPALGEQETQY

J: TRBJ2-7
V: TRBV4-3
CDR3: ASSQRLAGTSYEQY

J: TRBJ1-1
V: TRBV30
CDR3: AWRSQPNTEAF

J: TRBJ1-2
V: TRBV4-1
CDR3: ASSQSREDYGYT

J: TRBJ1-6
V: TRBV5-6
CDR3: ASSLPGGSNSPLH

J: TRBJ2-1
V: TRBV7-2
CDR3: ASSLLPPRDRSYNEQF

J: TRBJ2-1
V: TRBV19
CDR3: ASSSTTSGGAGSYNEQF

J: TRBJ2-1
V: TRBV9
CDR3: ASSVGRAGEQF

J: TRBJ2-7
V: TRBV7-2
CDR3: ASSLSGGDSYEQY

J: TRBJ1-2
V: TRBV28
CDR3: ASSLRDYGYT

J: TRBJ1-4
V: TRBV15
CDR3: ATSRDWAGSEKLF

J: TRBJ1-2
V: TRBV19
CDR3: ASSIVGGYGYT

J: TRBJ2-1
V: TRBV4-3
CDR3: ASSQDTRRASGLYNEQF

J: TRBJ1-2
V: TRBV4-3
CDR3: ASSQEFSELYGYT

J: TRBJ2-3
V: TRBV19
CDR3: ASRETSGFTDTQY

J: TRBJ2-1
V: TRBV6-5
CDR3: ASRSTGFNEQF

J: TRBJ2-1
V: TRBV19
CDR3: ASRRGLSSGNEQF

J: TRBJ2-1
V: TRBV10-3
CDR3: AISALSDEQF

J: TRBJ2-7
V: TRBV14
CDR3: ASSQTPRDRNYEQY

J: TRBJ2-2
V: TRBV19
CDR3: ACRTGGITGELF

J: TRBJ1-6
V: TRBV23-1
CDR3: ASSRQGAQEVSPLH

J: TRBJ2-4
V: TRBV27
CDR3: ASSFDRREGAKNIQY

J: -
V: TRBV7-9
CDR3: ASSLYPGQGAQSYEQY

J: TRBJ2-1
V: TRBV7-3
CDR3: ASSFSGPSYNEQF

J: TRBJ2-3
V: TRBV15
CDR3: ATSRSFGQGQDTQY

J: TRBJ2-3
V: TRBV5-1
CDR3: ASSYTRLAGTDTQY

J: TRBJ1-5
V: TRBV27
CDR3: ASSFTGAPGSNQPQH

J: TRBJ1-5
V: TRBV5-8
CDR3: ASSLFQGQRSNQPQH

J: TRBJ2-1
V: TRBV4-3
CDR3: ASSPGLAGVYEQF

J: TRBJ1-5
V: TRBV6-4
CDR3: ASSLRVNSNQPQH